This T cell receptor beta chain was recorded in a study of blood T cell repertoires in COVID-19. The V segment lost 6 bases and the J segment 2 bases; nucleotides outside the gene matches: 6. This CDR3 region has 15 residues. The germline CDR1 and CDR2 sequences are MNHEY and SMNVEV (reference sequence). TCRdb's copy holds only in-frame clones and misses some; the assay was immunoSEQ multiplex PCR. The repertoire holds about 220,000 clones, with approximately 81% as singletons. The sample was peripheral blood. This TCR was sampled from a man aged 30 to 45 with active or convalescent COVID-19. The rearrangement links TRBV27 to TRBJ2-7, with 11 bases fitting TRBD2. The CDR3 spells CASSASGRSPYEQYF. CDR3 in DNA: TGTGCCAGCAGCGCTAGCGGGAGGTCCCCCTACGAGCAGTACTTC.